This record looks at one T cell receptor (beta chain) sequence and its context. Its antigen is still unknown. The primer mix had 60 Vbeta and 13 Jbeta primers. Here immunoSEQ multiplex PCR was the method, and the copy in TCRdb shows in-frame clones only, minus some. The sample records 150,000 to 200,000 clones, about 80% being singletons. This sample is part of a study of cytomegalovirus exposure and HLA in healthy donors. Points from the study as a whole: Common viral pathogens seemed, in a later analysis, to connect with several of the most significant clusters. A missense DCLRE1C variant was associated with V- and J-gene trimming of TCR beta chains in a later analysis, and an independent cohort replicated the association.

These donors, healthy bone marrow donors, were studied. Unrecorded immune exposures were likely, despite nominal health at sampling. Specimen: PBMCs. This clonotype was obtained from a man aged 60 to 69 in good health and CMV-seronegative.

This CDR3 reads CASSARGGLSGELFF. CDR3 nucleotide sequence: TGTGCCAGCAGCGCTCGGGGGGGCTTGAGCGGGGAGCTGTTTTTT. This rearrangement joins TRBV7-8 to TRBJ2-2, with 8 bases aligning to TRBD2. The CDR3 length is 15 residues. Germline lookup yields CDR1 SGHVS and CDR2 FQNEAQ. With 5 bases clipped from V and 7 bases from J, the junction kept 9 bases outside the gene matches.